This T cell receptor beta chain was observed in a study of early T cells in non-severe SARS-CoV-2 infection. Whole-study findings and limits: Missing private and CD4 specificities, VDJdb matching favored anti-spike CD8 responses.

The CDR3 length is 13 residues. The germline gives CDR1 DFQATT, CDR2 SNEGSKA (reference sequence). V lost 1 base, J lost 7 bases, and 8 bases lay in between. Researchers attached unique molecular identifiers to individual cDNA molecules. A single record per CDR3 protein comes from TCRdb applying MiXCR to the 5' RACE reads. The sample lists about 80,000 distinct CDR3 sequences, around 8.7% occurring once. Of note for this clonotype: Its antigen is as yet unknown.

The chain employs TRBV20-1 and TRBJ1-6; D is unresolved. What was sequenced was whole blood. The TCR originated in an adult who was a healthcare worker with PCR-confirmed SARS-CoV-2 infection or an uninfected control (not recorded which). The CDR3 here is CSARVLVNSPLHF. The CDR3 bases are TGCAGTGCTAGAGTTTTGGTGAATTCACCCCTCCACTTT.